A selection of T cell receptor beta chains follows, all from one sample in a study of T cells in Graves' hyperthyroidism and ophthalmopathy. TCRdb redid the calling of the multiplex PCR reads with MiXCR, one entry per CDR3 protein. The repertoire holds 200,000 to 250,000 distinct CDR3 sequences, with around 25% as singletons. Material for sequencing was blood. These receptors all come from a woman in her 40s with Graves' ophthalmopathy. CDR3s include the opening cysteine and the closing phenylalanine or tryptophan. D genes are given only for firm matches. The size entry is marked missing in some rows and otherwise reads once, few, many or a size class.

J	size	D	V	DNA	CDR3
TRBJ1-5	many	.	TRBV2	TGTGCCAGCAGTGAAGCAGTAGGGTCGGTTCAGCCCCAGCATTTT	CASSEAVGSVQPQHF
TRBJ2-7	.	TRBD1	TRBV28	TGTGCCAGCAGCACCGGGACAGTTCCCTACGAGCAGTACTTC	CASSTGTVPYEQYF
TRBJ2-7	many	TRBD1	TRBV7-2	TGTGCCAGCAGCTTGGACAGGGTCGACGAGCAGTACTTC	CASSLDRVDEQYF
TRBJ2-7	many	TRBD2	TRBV19	TGTGCCAGTAGCGAGCGGGAGAAACCCCTCTCCTACGAGCAGTACTTC	CASSEREKPLSYEQYF
TRBJ1-1	.	.	TRBV7-2	TGTGCCAGCAGCTTAGTGGGGGCGCGAGCTTTCTTT	CASSLVGARAFF
TRBJ1-2	many	.	TRBV28	TGTGCCAGCAGTCCACTGGCCACGGGGCGAAGCTACACCTTC	CASSPLATGRSYTF
TRBJ2-7	many	TRBD2	TRBV6-2/TRBV6-3	TGTGCCAGCAGTTACGGACTAGCGGGAGTCGACGAGCAGTACTTC	CASSYGLAGVDEQYF
TRBJ2-6	many	TRBD2	TRBV9	TGTGCCAGCAGCTCTAGCGGCTCTGGGGCCAACGTCCTGACTTTC	CASSSSGSGANVLTF
TRBJ2-3	.	TRBD1	TRBV30	TGTGCCTGGAGAAGCCGGGACAGTAATACGCAGTATTTT	CAWRSRDSNTQYF
TRBJ1-3	many	.	TRBV28	TGTGCCAGCAGTTCTCCGGGACGCAACTCTGGAAACACCATATATTTT	CASSSPGRNSGNTIYF
TRBJ2-7	.	TRBD2	TRBV27	TGTGCCAGCAGCCTCTCTTTTAGCGGGAGAGATTACTTC	CASSLSFSGRDYF
TRBJ1-6	many	.	TRBV14	TGTGCCAGCAGCCAAGAAGGGGTTTCACCCCTCCACTTT	CASSQEGVSPLHF
TRBJ2-2	many	.	TRBV5-1	TGCGCCAGCAGCTTGGCCGTGGGTCCCGGGGAGCTGTTTTTT	CASSLAVGPGELFF
TRBJ2-6	.	.	TRBV12-3/TRBV12-4	TGTGCCAGCAGTTTATACCCCGGGGAATCTGGGGCCAACGTCCTGACTTTC	CASSLYPGESGANVLTF
TRBJ1-2	many	.	TRBV18	TGTGCCAGCACCCCGGTGGGGGAAAACTATGGCTACACCTTC	CASTPVGENYGYTF
TRBJ2-6	many	.	TRBV30	TGTGCCTGGCCGACAGGCGACTCTGGGGCCAACGTCCTGACTTTC	CAWPTGDSGANVLTF
TRBJ1-5	.	TRBD1	TRBV12-3/TRBV12-4	TGTGCCAGCAGTGCCCGAGGGGGCTGGGATCAGCCCCAGCATTTT	CASSARGGWDQPQHF
TRBJ2-2	many	.	TRBV2	TGTGCCAGCACCACAAGGAACACCGGGGAGCTGTTTTTT	CASTTRNTGELFF
TRBJ1-2	many	.	TRBV20-1	TGCAGTGCTAATAACAGGGTGGGCTATGGCTACACCTTC	CSANNRVGYGYTF
TRBJ2-5	once	.	TRBV15	TGTGCCACCAGCAGAGATAGGAAAGGGATTCGAGAGACCCAGTACTTC	CATSRDRKGIRETQYF
TRBJ1-3	.	.	TRBV7-9	TGTGCCAGCAGCCCTAGGGCTGGTTCTGGAAACACCATATATTTT	CASSPRAGSGNTIYF
TRBJ1-2	many	.	TRBV5-1	TGCGCCAGCAGCCCGGAGGCCTTCTTTGGCTACACCTTC	CASSPEAFFGYTF
TRBJ2-4	many	TRBD2	TRBV6-5	TGTGCCAGCAGTTACCGGACTAGCGAACGCAAAAACATTCAGTACTTC	CASSYRTSERKNIQYF
TRBJ2-7	many	TRBD2	TRBV27	TGTGCCAGCAGTCGGACTAGCGGGAGGTACGAGCAGTACTTC	CASSRTSGRYEQYF
TRBJ2-5	many	.	TRBV6-5	TGTGCCAGCTATGGCTCAGGGGAGGCCCGGAAGACCCAGTACTTC	CASYGSGEARKTQYF
TRBJ1-2	many	.	TRBV5-8	TGTGCCAGCAGCTCAACGGGGACTCTTAGCTATGGCTACACCTTC	CASSSTGTLSYGYTF